The sequence of this T cell receptor (beta chain) was determined in a study of shared clonotypes between healthy human individuals. CDR3 length: 14 residues. Trimming pared 6 bases from V and 0 bases from J, leaving 12 bases between. The germline V gene has CDR1 MNHEY and CDR2 SMNVEV (reference sequence). Profiled with immunoSEQ multiplex PCR; TCRdb holds only in-frame clones, not every one. Found here are 600,000 to 750,000 clones, about two thirds of them singletons; the top ten hold less than 2%. The chain has TRBV27 and TRBJ2-7, with D uncertain. The receptor's source is a woman aged 30 to 39 in good health. The sample consisted of memory CD4+ T cells sorted from blood. As for subset: CD45RA-negative fraction. The CDR3 here is CASRRTRDSYEQYF. The CDR3 DNA reads TGTGCCAGCAGGAGGACCAGAGACTCCTACGAGCAGTACTTC.